This passage covers 25 T cell receptor beta chains from one sample sequenced in a study of T cell repertoires in cytomegalovirus infection. Their antigen targets remain unknown. One entry per CDR3 protein, called by TCRdb with MiXCR from the reads. The profile shows some 590,000 distinct CDR3 sequences, 40% of them singletons. The specimen was cultured PBMCs, collected from culture after CMV antigen stimulation. These receptor sequences come from a human donor in good health (CMV status not recorded). Some clones in this sample may be carry-over from other donors' samples.

V gene TRBV12-3 or TRBV12-4 combines with J gene TRBJ1-2, with TRBD1 matching over 9 bases. The CDR3 spans 16 residues. V shed 3 bases and J 4 bases; nucleotides not matched to a gene: 9. CDR3 sequence reads: CASSFSGTGTSYGYTF. In DNA form, the CDR3 reads TGTGCCAGCAGTTTCTCCGGGACAGGGACTTCCTATGGCTACACCTTC.

This clonotype was seen a handful of times. V gene TRBV6-5 combines with J gene TRBJ2-3, with no clear D. The CDR3 spans 19 residues. Trimming removed 2 bases at V and 2 bases at J, with 23 bases between. Germline V CDR1 and CDR2: MNHEY, SVGAGI. The CDR3 here is CASSYRSNANLMNTDTQYF. The CDR3 region has the DNA TGTGCCAGCAGTTACCGTTCCAACGCTAATCTCATGAACACAGATACGCAGTATTTT.

The J gene is TRBJ2-7, the V gene TRBV11-2; no clear D. V was clipped by 1 base and J by 9 bases, with 13 bases between them. CDR3 size: 13 residues. The germline V gene encodes CDR1 SGHAT and CDR2 FQNNGV. The CDR3 sequence is CASSLGIRGGQYF. In DNA, the CDR3 is TGTGCCAGCAGCTTAGGGATCCGCGGCGGGCAGTACTTC.

V is TRBV6-2 or TRBV6-3 and J is TRBJ2-1; 7 nucleotides align to TRBD2. This CDR3 contains 16 residues. V was clipped by 4 bases and J by 7 bases; unmatched bases: 13. Germline V gene sequence: CDR1 MNHEY, CDR2 SVGEGT. CDR3 nucleotide sequence: TGTGCCAGCAGTTCCCATGGGGAGGGGAGAGAGAATGAGCAGTTCTTC. Its translation: CASSSHGEGRENEQFF.

This clonotype was recorded a few times. The chain uses TRBV7-2 and TRBJ1-5; D is uncertain. This CDR3 spans 13 amino acids. V lost 4 bases to trimming and J lost 5 bases, with 9 bases between them. Per germline, CDR1 SGHTA and CDR2 FQGNSA. The CDR3 DNA sequence: TGTGCCAGCAGCTCAGAGGTCCATCAGCCCCAGCATTTT. It is translated as CASSSEVHQPQHF. The full variable domain, its missing parts supplied by reference TRBV7-2 and TRBJ1-5, is GAGVSQSPSNKVTEKGKDVELRCDPISGHTALYWYRQSLGQGLEFLIYFQGNSAPDKSGLPSDRFSAERTGGSVSTLTIQRTQQEDSAVYLCASSSEVHQPQHFGDGTRLSIL.

The chain employs TRBV27 and TRBJ2-5; no firm D call. The germline V gene encodes CDR1 MNHEY and CDR2 SMNVEV (reference sequence). The CDR3 has 14 residues. Trimming took 2 bases from V and 5 from J, leaving 12 bases between them. CDR3 nucleotides: TGTGCCAGCAGTTTAAACCCCGGGTTGGAGACCCAGTACTTC. Encoded protein: CASSLNPGLETQYF.

Concerning this clonotype: A much more abundant neighbour one base away suggests this may be a read error. The chain employs TRBV7-2 and TRBJ1-1; 7 positions match TRBD1. This CDR3 is built from 14 residues. The germline CDR1 and CDR2 sequences are SGHTA and FQGNSA. CDR3 amino acids: CASSLDRASTKAFF. CDR3 sequence (DNA): TGTGCCAGCAGTTTAGACAGGGCGAGCACTAAAGCTTTCTTT.

The sample holds a few counts of this clonotype. The rearrangement joins TRBV7-2 to TRBJ2-5; 10 bases map to TRBD2. The germline V gene has CDR1 SGHTA and CDR2 FQGNSA. This CDR3 contains 17 residues. Unmatched junction bases numbered 7, after V lost 1 base and J lost 2 bases. In nucleotides, the CDR3 is TGTGCCAGCAGCTTAGGTGGGGGACTAGCGAGTCAAGAGACCCAGTACTTC. Its translation is CASSLGGGLASQETQYF.

This chain uses TRBV7-2 with TRBJ1-6, with TRBD1 identical over 9 bases. This CDR3 spans 15 amino acids. Germline CDR1 reads SGHTA; CDR2 reads FQGNSA. V gave up 5 bases and J gave up 9 bases; unmatched junction bases: 8. The CDR3, as DNA: TGTGCCAGCAGCCCCTCCGGACAGGGGATTTCACCCCTCCACTTT. This encodes CASSPSGQGISPLHF.

The CDR3 region is CSASTGEISVGTF. The CDR3 DNA reads TGCAGTGCTAGTACAGGGGAAATAAGTGTGGGCACCTTC. The rearrangement uses TRBV20-1 and TRBJ1-2; 7 bases fit TRBD1. This CDR3 spans 13 amino acids. V was pared by 3 bases and J by 13 bases, with 14 bases of the junction left unmatched. Per the germline V gene, CDR1 is DFQATT and CDR2 is SNEGSKA (reference sequence).

This clonotype was counted many times. The V gene is TRBV7-2, the J gene TRBJ2-5; D is possibly TRBD2 (6 bases). Deletions cut 6 bases from V and 1 base from J, with 15 bases between. Germline CDR1 SGHTA, CDR2 FQGNSA. The CDR3 consists of 15 residues. This chain's CDR3 is CASSPGTLGQETQYF. The CDR3 DNA reads as TGTGCCAGCAGTCCCGGGACTTTGGGCCAAGAGACCCAGTACTTC.

The table lists this clonotype with a few counts. The chain has TRBV6-5 and TRBJ2-5; TRBD1 matches 7 bases. This CDR3 has 13 residues. CDR1 and CDR2 from the germline V gene are MNHEY and SVGAGI. J was trimmed by 2 bases and V by 6 bases; bases with no gene match: 3. The CDR3 region has the DNA TGTGCCAGCAGGGAGACAGGGCAAGAGACCCAGTACTTC. It specifies CASRETGQETQYF.

J is TRBJ2-7 and V is TRBV6-2 or TRBV6-3, with 9 bases lining up with TRBD1. The CDR3 contains 14 residues. Germline values: CDR1 MNHEY, CDR2 SVGEGT. Losses at the gene ends were 5 bases for V and 6 bases for J; bases not matched to a gene: 8. In nucleotides, the CDR3 is TGTGCCAGCAGTCAACAGGGGGCGCTTTCCGAGCAGTACTTC. Amino acid sequence: CASSQQGALSEQYF.

There are many counts of this clonotype. The chain is built from TRBV7-2 and TRBJ2-7, with D uncertain. V dropped 1 base and J dropped 4 bases, with 8 bases sitting between them. This CDR3 has 13 residues. CDR1 SGHTA and CDR2 FQGNSA come from the germline V gene. CDR3 in DNA: TGTGCCAGCAGCTTAGTCCCTACTTACGAGCAGTACTTC. Its protein product is CASSLVPTYEQYF. The complete variable domain, with remaining parts taken from reference TRBV7-2 and TRBJ2-7, reads GAGVSQSPSNKVTEKGKDVELRCDPISGHTALYWYRQSLGQGLEFLIYFQGNSAPDKSGLPSDRFSAERTGGSVSTLTIQRTQQEDSAVYLCASSLVPTYEQYFGPGTRLTVT.

This clonotype was counted at least ten times. This rearrangement joins TRBV7-2 to TRBJ2-7; 7 bases fit TRBD2. The V and J ends lost 6 bases and 4 bases, in that order; junction bases with no gene match: 6. Germline CDR1 and CDR2: SGHTA and FQGNSA. This CDR3 is 13 amino acids long. CDR3 residues: CASRSGGGYEQYF. The CDR3 coding sequence is TGTGCCAGCAGATCGGGGGGTGGTTACGAGCAGTACTTC.

The chain combines TRBV5-4 with TRBJ2-5, with 10 bases matching TRBD2. This CDR3 has 17 amino acids. Germline V CDR1 and CDR2: SGHNT, YYREEE (reference sequence). After removal of 0 bases from V and 1 base from J, the junction contained 6 bases not matched to a gene. CDR3 sequence: CASSLGSSGGFQETQYF. In DNA form, the CDR3 reads TGTGCCAGCAGCTTGGGGTCTAGCGGGGGATTCCAAGAGACCCAGTACTTC.

This chain joins TRBV11-2 and TRBJ2-7; TRBD1 agrees at 7 bases. The V and J ends lost 5 bases and 3 bases, in that order; junction bases with no gene match: 10. CDR1 is SGHAT, CDR2 FQNNGV, per germline. The CDR3 loop spans 15 amino acids. The CDR3 reads CASSQDRLSVYEQYF. The CDR3 coding sequence is TGTGCCAGCAGCCAGGACAGGCTGAGTGTCTACGAGCAGTACTTC.

The chain joins TRBV19 to TRBJ2-3; 9 bases match TRBD2. The CDR3 has 16 residues. The V gene's germline CDR1 is LNHDA and CDR2 SQIVND (reference sequence). Germline trimming cut 3 bases from V and 2 bases from J; bases unmatched to any gene: 6. CDR3 sequence: CASSILAGPLTDTQYF. CDR3 sequence (DNA): TGTGCCAGTAGTATCCTAGCGGGACCCCTCACAGATACGCAGTATTTT.

J is TRBJ2-7 and V is TRBV12-3 or TRBV12-4; D gene unclear. The CDR3 length is 16 residues. Trimming cost V 9 bases and J 6 bases, with 27 bases left between them. DNA of the CDR3: TGTGCCAGTTCCCCTCTGACTCCCCCCCTCCTCTCCGAGCAGTACTTC. It yields the protein CASSPLTPPLLSEQYF.

The rearrangement joins TRBV6-2 or TRBV6-3 to TRBJ2-7, with a weak D call TRBD1 (5 bases). Per germline, CDR1 MNHEY and CDR2 SVGEGT. Trimming cost V 1 base and J 10 bases, with 20 bases left between them. This CDR3 spans 15 amino acids. CDR3 region: CASSYWGKRGWQQYF. In DNA, the CDR3 is TGTGCCAGCAGTTACTGGGGAAAAAGGGGCTGGCAACAGTACTTC.

The chain has TRBV12-5 and TRBJ2-2; the D is unclear. Germline CDR1 and CDR2: LGHNT and FRNRAP. Trimming cost V 5 bases and J 7 bases, with 8 bases left between them. The CDR3 has 12 amino acids. CDR3 nucleotides: TGTGCTAGTGGTCCTGCCCGCGGGGAGCTGTTTTTT. Amino acids: CASGPARGELFF.

As DNA, the CDR3 is TGTGCCAGCATCACGACAGGGGCGAGCTATGGCTACACCTTC. Translated, it gives CASITTGASYGYTF. The genes are TRBV7-4 and TRBJ1-2, with 8 bases matching TRBD1. This CDR3 region has 14 residues. Germline assignment: CDR1 SGHVT and CDR2 SQSDAQ. The V and J ends lost 7 bases and 4 bases, in that order; junction bases with no gene match: 8.

The J gene is TRBJ1-6, the V gene TRBV7-9, with D hard to call. The CDR3 consists of 12 residues. The germline V and J ends were trimmed by 5 bases and 8 bases, with 7 bases remaining between them. Germline V gene lookup returns CDR1 SEHNR and CDR2 FQNEAQ (reference sequence). CDR3 sequence: CASSTGDSPLHF. The DNA of the CDR3 is TGTGCCAGCAGCACTGGAGATTCACCCCTCCACTTT.

This clonotype was found once. The chain links TRBV27 to TRBJ2-5; tentative D call: TRBD2 (8 bases). Germline V gene data show CDR1 as MNHEY and CDR2 as SMNVEV (reference sequence). The V gene lost 5 bases and the J gene lost 5 bases, with 18 bases spanning the gap. This CDR3 comprises 15 residues. The CDR3 coding sequence is TGTGCCAGCAGTCGGGGGGGGGCAGGGGGTGAGACCCAGTACTTC. As protein: CASSRGGAGGETQYF.

The table lists this clonotype with a few counts. J is TRBJ2-7 and V is TRBV7-2; possibly TRBD1 for D (6 bases). Germline V CDR1 and CDR2: SGHTA, FQGNSA. The CDR3 covers 15 residues. The V and J ends lost 1 base and 3 bases respectively, with 13 bases between them. CDR3 bases: TGTGCCAGCAGCTTAGGGGGGCTCGGTGGCTACGAGCAGTACTTC. Its protein product is CASSLGGLGGYEQYF. Full variable domain (rest looked up from reference TRBV7-2 and TRBJ2-7): GAGVSQSPSNKVTEKGKDVELRCDPISGHTALYWYRQSLGQGLEFLIYFQGNSAPDKSGLPSDRFSAERTGGSVSTLTIQRTQQEDSAVYLCASSLGGLGGYEQYFGPGTRLTVT.